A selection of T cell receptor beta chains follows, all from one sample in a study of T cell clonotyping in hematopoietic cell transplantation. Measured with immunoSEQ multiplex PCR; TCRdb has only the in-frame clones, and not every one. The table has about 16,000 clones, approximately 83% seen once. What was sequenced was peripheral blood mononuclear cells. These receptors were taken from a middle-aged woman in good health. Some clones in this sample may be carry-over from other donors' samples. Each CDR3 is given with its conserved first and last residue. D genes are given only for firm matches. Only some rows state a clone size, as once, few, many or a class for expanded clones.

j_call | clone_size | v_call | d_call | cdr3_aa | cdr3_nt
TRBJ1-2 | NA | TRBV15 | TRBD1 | CATSRDDRVLGYTF | TGTGCCACCAGCAGAGATGACAGGGTCCTGGGCTACACCTTC
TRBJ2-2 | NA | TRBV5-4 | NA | CASSLAPGGNTGELFF | TGTGCCAGCAGCTTGGCGCCCGGTGGGAACACCGGGGAGCTGTTTTTT
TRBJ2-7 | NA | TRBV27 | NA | CASSLVIGLGREQYF | TGTGCCAGCAGTTTAGTTATCGGGCTTGGTCGCGAGCAGTACTTC
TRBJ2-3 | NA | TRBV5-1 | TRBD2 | CASSFLAGGRGDTQYF | TGCGCCAGCAGCTTCCTAGCGGGAGGGCGTGGGGATACGCAGTATTTT
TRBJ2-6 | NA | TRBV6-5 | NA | CASSYSSSGANVLTF | TGTGCCAGCAGTTACTCGAGCTCTGGGGCCAACGTCCTGACTTTC
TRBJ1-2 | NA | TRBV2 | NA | CASSERRVLNYGYTF | TGTGCCAGCAGTGAGCGCAGAGTTCTTAACTATGGCTACACCTTC
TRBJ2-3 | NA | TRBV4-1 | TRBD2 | CASSQGGVSSGRGGAQITQYF | TGCGCCAGCAGCCAAGGAGGGGTCTCTAGCGGGAGAGGGGGGGCACAGATTACGCAGTATTTT
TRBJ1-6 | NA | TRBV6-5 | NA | CASSYSPLRGNSPLHF | TGTGCCAGCAGTTACTCACCGTTGAGGGGGAATTCACCCCTCCACTTT
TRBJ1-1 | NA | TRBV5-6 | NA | CASSLGHAPSEAFF | TGTGCCAGCAGCTTGGGTCACGCGCCGAGCGAAGCTTTCTTT
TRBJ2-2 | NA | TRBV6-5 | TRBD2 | CASTGTSGTGELFF | TGTGCCAGCACCGGGACTAGCGGTACCGGGGAGCTGTTTTTT
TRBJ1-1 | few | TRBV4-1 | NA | CASSTRTENTEAFF | TGCGCCAGCAGCACCCGGACGGAGAACACTGAAGCTTTCTTT
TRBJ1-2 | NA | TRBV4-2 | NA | CASSQTKTGVRGYTF | TGTGCCAGCAGCCAGACAAAGACGGGGGTGCGTGGCTACACCTTC
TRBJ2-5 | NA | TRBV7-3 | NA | CASSLMASVETQYF | TGTGCCAGCAGCTTAATGGCGTCCGTGGAGACCCAGTACTTC
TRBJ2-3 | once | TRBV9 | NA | CASSVRQLGSADTQYF | TGTGCCAGCAGCGTTAGACAGCTGGGAAGTGCAGATACGCAGTATTTT
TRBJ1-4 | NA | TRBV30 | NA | CAWSVLVQNEKLFF | TGTGCCTGGAGTGTATTGGTACAGAATGAAAAACTGTTTTTT
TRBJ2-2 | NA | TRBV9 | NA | CASSVEVNTGELFF | TGTGCCAGCAGCGTAGAGGTTAACACCGGGGAGCTGTTTTTT
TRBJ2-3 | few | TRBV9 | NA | CASSVAGVSTDTQYF | TGTGCCAGCAGCGTAGCGGGGGTTAGCACAGATACGCAGTATTTT
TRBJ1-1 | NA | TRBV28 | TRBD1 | CASSAGQTNTEAFF | TGTGCCAGCAGCGCGGGACAGACGAACACTGAAGCTTTCTTT
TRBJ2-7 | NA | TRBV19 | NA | CASSEVRGYEQYF | TGTGCCAGTAGTGAGGTAAGGGGCTACGAGCAGTACTTC
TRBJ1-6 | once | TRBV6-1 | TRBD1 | CAISARDSKDSPLHF | TGTGCCATCAGCGCAAGGGACAGCAAAGATTCACCCCTCCACTTT
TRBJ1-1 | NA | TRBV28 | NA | CASSFRGALGNTEAFF | TGTGCCAGCAGTTTTCGGGGAGCCCTGGGGAACACTGAAGCTTTCTTT
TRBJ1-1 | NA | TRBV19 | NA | CASSWGVNTEAFF | TGTGCCAGTAGTTGGGGAGTCAACACTGAAGCTTTCTTT
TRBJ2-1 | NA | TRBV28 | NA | CASRYLGSYNEQFF | TGTGCCAGCAGATATTTGGGGTCCTACAATGAGCAGTTCTTC
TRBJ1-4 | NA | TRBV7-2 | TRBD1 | CASSSRQGEGEKLFF | TGTGCCAGCAGCTCAAGACAGGGTGAGGGTGAAAAACTGTTTTTT
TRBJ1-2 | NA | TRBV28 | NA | CAIPTGSVRSGYTF | TGTGCCATCCCTACAGGGTCCGTCCGCTCGGGCTACACCTTC
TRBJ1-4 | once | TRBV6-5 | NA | CASSWPEEEANEKLFF | TGTGCCAGCAGTTGGCCTGAAGAGGAAGCTAATGAAAAACTGTTTTTT
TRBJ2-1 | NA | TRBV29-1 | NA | CSVEVGGGPYNEQFF | TGCAGCGTTGAAGTGGGTGGGGGGCCTTACAATGAGCAGTTCTTC
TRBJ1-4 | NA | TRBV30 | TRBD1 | CAWGSGTGAEKLFF | TGTGCCTGGGGCTCCGGGACAGGGGCTGAAAAACTGTTTTTT
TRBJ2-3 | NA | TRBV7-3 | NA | CASSLGVGASTDTQYF | TGTGCCAGCAGCTTAGGGGTGGGAGCGAGCACAGATACGCAGTATTTT
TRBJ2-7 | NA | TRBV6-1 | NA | CASSITGNEQYF | TGTGCCAGCTCTATCACAGGTAACGAGCAGTACTTC
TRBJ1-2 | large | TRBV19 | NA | CATEAYGYTF | TGTGCCACTGAGGCCTATGGCTACACCTTC
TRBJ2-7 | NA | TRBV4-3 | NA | CASSQDQGPYEQYF | TGCGCCAGCAGCCAAGACCAAGGACCTTACGAGCAGTACTTC
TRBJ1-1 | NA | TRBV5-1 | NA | CASSLVGSTTEAFF | TGCGCCAGCAGCTTGGTGGGTTCCACCACTGAAGCTTTCTTT
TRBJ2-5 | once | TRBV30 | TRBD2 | CACRSGGTQYF | TGTGCCTGTCGGTCGGGGGGGACCCAGTACTTC
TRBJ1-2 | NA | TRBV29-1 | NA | CSVESGNYVGYTF | TGCAGCGTTGAGTCAGGAAACTATGTTGGCTACACCTTC
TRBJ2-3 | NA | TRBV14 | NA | CASSLLRDTQYF | TGTGCCAGCAGCCTCCTTCGTGATACGCAGTATTTT